This is a list of T cell receptor beta chains from one sample in a study of T cells in Graves' hyperthyroidism and ophthalmopathy. TCRdb ran MiXCR on the multiplex PCR reads and lists one entry per CDR3 protein. There are around 340,000 distinct CDR3 sequences in the sample; about 18% occur only once, and around a third lies in the top ten. Sequencing was performed on blood. All receptors come from a young woman with Graves' hyperthyroidism that later progressed to Graves' ophthalmopathy. CDR3s include the opening cysteine and the closing phenylalanine or tryptophan. Only part of the rows carry a size: once, few, many, or a class if the clone is expanded.

>many|TRBV10-3|TRBJ1-5
CATGAGTVDSPQHF
>many|TRBV19|TRBJ2-7
CASSIAAGETYEQYF
>many|TRBV12-3/TRBV12-4|TRBJ2-1
CASSQQSNEQFF
>once|TRBV4-1|TRBJ1-5
CASSQVSDNQPQHF
>many|TRBV20-1|TRBJ2-3
CSASISGTASTDTQYF
>few|TRBV20-1|TRBJ2-4
CSARDPAPSGSQAKNIQYF
>-|TRBV27|TRBJ2-7
CASSLGGGAIYEQYF
>-|TRBV29-1|TRBJ1-4
CSVAMQNDEKLFF
>many|TRBV7-9|TRBJ2-5
CASSLTAGTETQYF
>few|TRBV5-1|TRBJ2-7
CASSLGRVRYEQYF
>medium-sized|TRBV15|TRBJ2-7
CATSRDRLAGATHEQYF
>-|TRBV9|TRBJ1-2
CASSVARGDYGYTF
>few|TRBV14|TRBJ2-2
CASSQGTQSTGELFF
>many|TRBV6-2/TRBV6-3|TRBJ1-5
CASSYSRDSNQPQHF
>few|TRBV4-1|TRBJ2-5
CASRRAGLIQETQYF
>-|TRBV11-2|TRBJ2-5
CASSPGGSGQETQYF
>many|TRBV2|TRBJ2-7
CASSDIGGLAEPGQYF
>many|TRBV12-3/TRBV12-4|TRBJ2-2
CASKTSGGANTGELFF
>-|TRBV6-2/TRBV6-3|TRBJ1-4
CASSAGDRGELFF
>many|TRBV20-1|TRBJ1-2
CSARRTEDYGYTF
>many|TRBV7-8|TRBJ1-6
CASGQAYRGGSPLHF
>many|TRBV7-8|TRBJ2-1
CASSLAIRGHNEQFF
>many|TRBV9|TRBJ2-4
CASSVGLGVENIQYF
>many|TRBV6-2/TRBV6-3|TRBJ1-2
CASSYGTVPYGYTF
>many|TRBV11-1|TRBJ2-1
CASSPDRDSYNEQFF
>many|TRBV10-1|TRBJ1-1
CASSESPGGLAFF
>-|TRBV2|TRBJ2-5
CASRAGTEETQYF
>few|TRBV7-6|TRBJ2-3
CASSLVRDMREDTQYF
>many|TRBV28|TRBJ2-7
CASNLGTGAYEQYF
>many|TRBV27|TRBJ2-7
CASRLGGDPHYEQYF
>few|TRBV7-2|TRBJ2-7
CASSPQSGRALREQYF
>many|TRBV28|TRBJ2-7
CASSFPLTLRGTPYEQYF
>few|TRBV19|TRBJ1-5
CASSIEGFWQPQHF